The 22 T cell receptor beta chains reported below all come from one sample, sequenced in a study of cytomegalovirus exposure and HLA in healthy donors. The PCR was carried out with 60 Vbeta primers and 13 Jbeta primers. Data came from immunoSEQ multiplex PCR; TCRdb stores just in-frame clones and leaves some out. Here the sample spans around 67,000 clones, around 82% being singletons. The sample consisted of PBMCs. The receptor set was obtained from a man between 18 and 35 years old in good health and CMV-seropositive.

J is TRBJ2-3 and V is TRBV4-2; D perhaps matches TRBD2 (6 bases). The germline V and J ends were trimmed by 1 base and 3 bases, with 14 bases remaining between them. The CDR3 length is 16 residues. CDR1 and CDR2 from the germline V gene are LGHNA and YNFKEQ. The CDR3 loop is CASSQGEIGGTDTQYF. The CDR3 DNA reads TGTGCCAGCAGCCAAGGGGAAATTGGGGGGACAGATACGCAGTATTTT.

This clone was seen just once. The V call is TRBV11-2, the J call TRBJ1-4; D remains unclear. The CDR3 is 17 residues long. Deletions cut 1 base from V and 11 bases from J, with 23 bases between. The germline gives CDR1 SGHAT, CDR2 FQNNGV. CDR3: CASSLVVLSQAGGKLFF. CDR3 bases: TGTGCCAGCAGCTTAGTCGTTTTATCGCAAGCGGGAGGGAAACTGTTTTTT.

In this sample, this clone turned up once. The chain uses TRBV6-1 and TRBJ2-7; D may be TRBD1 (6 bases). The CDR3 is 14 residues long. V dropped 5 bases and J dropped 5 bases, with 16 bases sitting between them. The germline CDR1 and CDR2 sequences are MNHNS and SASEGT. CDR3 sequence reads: CASSPRDTQNEQYF. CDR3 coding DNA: TGTGCCAGCAGTCCCCGGGACACCCAAAACGAGCAGTACTTC.

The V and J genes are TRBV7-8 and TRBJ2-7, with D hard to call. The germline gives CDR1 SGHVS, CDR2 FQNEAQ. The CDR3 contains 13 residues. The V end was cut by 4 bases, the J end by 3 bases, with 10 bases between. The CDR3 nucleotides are TGTGCCAGCAGCTCCATTGATAGCTACGAGCAGTACTTC. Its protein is CASSSIDSYEQYF.

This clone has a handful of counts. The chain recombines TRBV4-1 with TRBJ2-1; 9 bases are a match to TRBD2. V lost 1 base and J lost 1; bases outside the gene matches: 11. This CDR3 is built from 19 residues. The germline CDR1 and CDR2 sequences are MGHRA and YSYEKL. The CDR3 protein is CASSQALAGAVSSYNEQFF. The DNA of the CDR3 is TGCGCCAGCAGCCAAGCGTTAGCGGGAGCAGTAAGTTCCTACAATGAGCAGTTCTTC.

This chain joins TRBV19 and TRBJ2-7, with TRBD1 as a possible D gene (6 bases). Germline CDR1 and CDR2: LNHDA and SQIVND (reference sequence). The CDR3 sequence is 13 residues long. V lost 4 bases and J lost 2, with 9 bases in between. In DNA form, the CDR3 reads TGTGCCAGTAGTACGGACAGTCCCTACGAGCAGTACTTC. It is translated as CASSTDSPYEQYF. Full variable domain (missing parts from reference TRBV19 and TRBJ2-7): DGGITQSPKYLFRKEGQNVTLSCEQNLNHDAMYWYRQDPGQGLRLIYYSQIVNDFQKGDIAEGYSVSREKKESFPLTVTSAQKNPTAFYLCASSTDSPYEQYFGPGTRLTVT.

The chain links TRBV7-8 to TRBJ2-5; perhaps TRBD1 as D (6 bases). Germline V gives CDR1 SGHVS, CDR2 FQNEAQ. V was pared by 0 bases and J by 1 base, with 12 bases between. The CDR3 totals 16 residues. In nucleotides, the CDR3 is TGTGCCAGCAGCTTAGCCAGACAGGCCTCCCAAGAGACCCAGTACTTC. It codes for CASSLARQASQETQYF.

CDR3 protein: CASSDSSGKGGYTF. The CDR3 bases are TGTGCCAGCAGTGACTCCTCAGGGAAAGGAGGCTACACCTTC. The V gene is TRBV6-4, the J gene TRBJ1-2; D is perhaps TRBD1 (5 bases). V was pared by 0 bases and J by 8 bases, with 13 bases between. Germline V gives CDR1 MRHNA, CDR2 SNTAGT. The length of the CDR3 is 14 residues.

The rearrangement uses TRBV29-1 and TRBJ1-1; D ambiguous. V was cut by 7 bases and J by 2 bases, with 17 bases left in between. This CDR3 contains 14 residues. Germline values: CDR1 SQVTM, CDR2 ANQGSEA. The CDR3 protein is CSARLGALNTEAFF. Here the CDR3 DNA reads TGCAGCGCCCGGTTGGGAGCGCTCAACACTGAAGCTTTCTTT.

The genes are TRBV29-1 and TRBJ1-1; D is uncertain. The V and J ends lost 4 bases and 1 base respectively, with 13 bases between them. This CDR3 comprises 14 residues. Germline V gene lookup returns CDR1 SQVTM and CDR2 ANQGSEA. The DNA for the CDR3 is TGCAGCGTTGTAGTTAGAGGAAAGAACACTGAAGCTTTCTTT. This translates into CSVVVRGKNTEAFF.

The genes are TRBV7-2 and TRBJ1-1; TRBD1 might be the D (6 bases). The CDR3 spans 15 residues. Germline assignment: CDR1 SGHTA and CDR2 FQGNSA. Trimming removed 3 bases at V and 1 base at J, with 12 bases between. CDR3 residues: CASSFHAGANTEAFF. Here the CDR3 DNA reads TGTGCCAGCAGCTTTCACGCGGGGGCGAACACTGAAGCTTTCTTT.

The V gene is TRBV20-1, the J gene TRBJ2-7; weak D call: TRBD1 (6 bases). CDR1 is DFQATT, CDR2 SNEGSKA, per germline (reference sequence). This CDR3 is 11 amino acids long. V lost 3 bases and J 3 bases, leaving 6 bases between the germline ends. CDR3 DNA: TGCAGTGCTAGCAGGGGCTACGAGCAGTACTTC. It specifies CSASRGYEQYF.

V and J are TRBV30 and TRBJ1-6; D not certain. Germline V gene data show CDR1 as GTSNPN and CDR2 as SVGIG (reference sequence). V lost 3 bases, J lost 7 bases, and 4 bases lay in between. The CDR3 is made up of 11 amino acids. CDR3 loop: CAWSLNSPLHF. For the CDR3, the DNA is TGTGCCTGGAGCCTGAATTCACCCCTCCACTTT.

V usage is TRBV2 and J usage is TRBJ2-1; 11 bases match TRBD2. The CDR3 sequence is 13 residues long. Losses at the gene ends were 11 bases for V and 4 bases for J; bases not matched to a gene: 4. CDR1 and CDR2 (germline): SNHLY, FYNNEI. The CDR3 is CAAGLAEYNEQFF. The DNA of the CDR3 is TGTGCCGCGGGACTAGCGGAGTACAATGAGCAGTTCTTC.

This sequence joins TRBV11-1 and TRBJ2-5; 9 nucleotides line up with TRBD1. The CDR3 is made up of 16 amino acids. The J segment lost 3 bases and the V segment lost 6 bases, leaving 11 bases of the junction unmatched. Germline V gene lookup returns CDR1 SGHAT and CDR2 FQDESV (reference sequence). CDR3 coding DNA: TGTGCCAGCAGTCCGGACAGGGGCGCGAGGAAAGAGACCCAGTACTTC. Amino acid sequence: CASSPDRGARKETQYF.

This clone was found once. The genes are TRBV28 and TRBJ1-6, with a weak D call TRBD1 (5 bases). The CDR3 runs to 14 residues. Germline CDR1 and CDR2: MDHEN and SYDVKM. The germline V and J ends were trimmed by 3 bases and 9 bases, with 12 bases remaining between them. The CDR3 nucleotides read TGTGCCAGCAGTTTTGGGGGGTGGGGTTCACCCCTCCACTTT. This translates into CASSFGGWGSPLHF.

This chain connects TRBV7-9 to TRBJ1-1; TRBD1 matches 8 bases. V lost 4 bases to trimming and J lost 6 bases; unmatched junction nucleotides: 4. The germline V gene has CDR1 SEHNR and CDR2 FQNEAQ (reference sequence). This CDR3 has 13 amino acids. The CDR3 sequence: CASSSRGRAEAFF. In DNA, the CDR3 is TGTGCCAGCAGCTCCAGGGGGCGGGCTGAAGCTTTCTTT.

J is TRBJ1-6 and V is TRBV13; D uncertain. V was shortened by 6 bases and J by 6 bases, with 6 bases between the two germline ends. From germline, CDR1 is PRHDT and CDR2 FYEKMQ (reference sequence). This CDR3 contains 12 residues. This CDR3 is CASSYSNSPLHF. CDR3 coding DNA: TGTGCCAGCAGTTACAGTAATTCACCCCTCCACTTT.

The CDR3 sequence is CASSQDQAAFEGYTF. The DNA of the CDR3 is TGCGCCAGCAGCCAAGATCAGGCAGCTTTTGAGGGCTACACCTTC. The genes are TRBV4-1 and TRBJ1-2, with unresolved D. The germline V and J ends were trimmed by 0 bases and 8 bases, with 16 bases remaining between them. The CDR3 is 15 residues long. Germline lookup yields CDR1 MGHRA and CDR2 YSYEKL.

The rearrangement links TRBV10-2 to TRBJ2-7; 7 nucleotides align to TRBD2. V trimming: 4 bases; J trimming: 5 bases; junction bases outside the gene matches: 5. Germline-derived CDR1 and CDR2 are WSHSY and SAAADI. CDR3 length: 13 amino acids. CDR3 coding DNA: TGCGCCAGCAGTGGGGGGGGACGCCACGAGCAGTACTTC. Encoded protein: CASSGGGRHEQYF.

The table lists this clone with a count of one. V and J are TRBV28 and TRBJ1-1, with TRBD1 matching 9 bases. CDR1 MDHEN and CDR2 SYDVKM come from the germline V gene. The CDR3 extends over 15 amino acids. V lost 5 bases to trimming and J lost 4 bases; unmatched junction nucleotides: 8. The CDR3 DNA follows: TGTGCCAGCAGTGTGGGACAGGGATGGGGCACTGAAGCTTTCTTT. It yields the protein CASSVGQGWGTEAFF.

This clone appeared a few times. The CDR3: CASSLAGSGNTIYF. The CDR3, as DNA: TGTGCCAGCAGCTTAGCGGGATCTGGAAACACCATATATTTT. The chain couples TRBV5-4 to TRBJ1-3, with D unresolved. With 2 bases removed from V and 1 base from J, the gap between germline ends came to 7 bases. Germline V CDR1 and CDR2: SGHNT, YYREEE (reference sequence). The CDR3 extends over 14 amino acids.